Presented here are 3 T cell receptor beta chains from one specimen sequenced in a study of molecular identifiers for immune sequencing clone quantification. MiXCR, run by TCRdb on the PCR reads, gives a single entry per CDR3 protein. The sample has roughly 40,000 distinct CDR3 sequences, 24% seen once. Sequencing was carried out using naive CD8+ T cells from blood, with Jurkat cell RNA spiked in. Indicated subset: FACS-sorted CD8+CD4-CCR7+CD45RA+ naive T cells. These receptors were obtained from a human donor in good health. Some libraries in this study had Jurkat cell RNA spiked in.

In this sample, this clonotype turned up many times. The rearrangement links TRBV5-1 to TRBJ2-3, with 10 bases identical to TRBD1. J was trimmed by 1 base and V by 7 bases; bases with no gene match: 6. The CDR3 is 15 residues long. Germline V gene sequence: CDR1 SGHRS, CDR2 YFSETQ. The CDR3 sequence is CASGWTGGRTDTQYF. The DNA of the CDR3 is TGCGCCAGCGGATGGACAGGGGGTCGCACAGATACGCAGTATTTT.

The V gene is TRBV27, the J gene TRBJ2-7, with 9 bases that match TRBD1. CDR1 is MNHEY, CDR2 SMNVEV, per germline (reference sequence). The J segment lost 4 bases and the V segment lost 0 bases, leaving 4 bases of the junction unmatched. CDR3 size: 15 residues. This chain's CDR3 is CASSLSGQGWYEQYF. CDR3 nucleotides: TGTGCCAGCAGTTTATCGGGACAGGGATGGTACGAGCAGTACTTC.

This clonotype has ten or more counts. V and J are TRBV20-1 and TRBJ2-3, with a tentative D call TRBD2 (5 bases). Germline CDR1 is DFQATT and CDR2 is SNEGSKA (reference sequence). The length of the CDR3 is 16 residues. Trimming left V 0 bases short and J 0 bases short, with 13 bases between. The CDR3 region is CSARDIASLSTDTQYF. Here the CDR3 DNA reads TGCAGTGCTAGAGATATTGCTAGCTTGAGCACAGATACGCAGTATTTT.